The following is a T cell receptor (beta chain) sequence with its context. The source of the sample is a study of control samples from healthy donors and cancer patients. TCRdb's table, derived via immunoSEQ multiplex PCR, lists solely in-frame clones and lacks some. The sample holds about 160,000 clones, about 90% seen once. This clonotype was obtained from a man aged 30-40 years in good health. What was sequenced was blood.

CDR3 region: CASSPPGEQPQHF. CDR3 in DNA: TGTGCCAGCAGCCCCCCGGGGGAACAGCCCCAGCATTTT. The genes are TRBV14 and TRBJ1-5; tentative D call: TRBD1 (5 bases). The CDR3 spans 13 residues. Trimming removed 4 bases from V and 7 bases from J, with 11 bases in between. Germline V lookup: CDR1 SGHDN, CDR2 FVKESK. Together with reference TRBV14 and TRBJ1-5, the CDR3 gives the full variable domain: EAGVTQFPSHSVIEKGQTVTLRCDPISGHDNLYWYRRVMGKEIKFLLHFVKESKQDESGMPNNRFLAERTGGTYSTLKVQPAELEDSGVYFCASSPPGEQPQHFGDGTRLSIL.